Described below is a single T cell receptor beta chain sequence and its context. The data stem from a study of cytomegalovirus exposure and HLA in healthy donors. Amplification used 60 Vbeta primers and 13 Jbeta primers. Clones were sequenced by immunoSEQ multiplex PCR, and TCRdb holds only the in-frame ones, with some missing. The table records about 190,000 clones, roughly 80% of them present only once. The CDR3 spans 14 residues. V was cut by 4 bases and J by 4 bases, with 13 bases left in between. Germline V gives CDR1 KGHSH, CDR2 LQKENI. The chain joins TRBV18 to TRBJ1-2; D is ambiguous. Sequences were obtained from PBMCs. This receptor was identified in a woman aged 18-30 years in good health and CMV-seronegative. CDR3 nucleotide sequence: TGTGCCAGCTCACTTTCGGGAACCATCTATGGCTACACCTTC. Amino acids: CASSLSGTIYGYTF.